This T cell receptor beta chain was recorded in a study of shared clonotypes between healthy human individuals. Overall study results and limits: It was the non-shared clonotypes that had lower generation probabilities than clonotypes shared by all four donors. Naive CD4 clonotypes were shared across several donors at around 5.4%.

Note on this clone: Antigen unknown. In the same sample, other DNA sequences code for this CDR3.

Deep-level settings were used for running the assay. Only in-frame clones appear in the TCRdb table, and some are missing; sequencing was by immunoSEQ multiplex PCR. This table holds 2 million to 2.5 million clones, about 94% found once. The naive CD8 subset, CD45RO-negative cells positively selected for CCR7, excluded terminally differentiated effector memory CD45RA+ cells. The length of the CDR3 is 16 residues. The V gene's germline CDR1 is MNHEY and CDR2 SMNVEV (reference sequence). Germline trimming cut 2 bases from V and 2 bases from J; bases unmatched to any gene: 3. V gene TRBV27 combines with J gene TRBJ2-1, with 10 bases fitting TRBD2. The receptor's source is a man aged 18 to 30 in good health. The sample comprised naive CD8+ T cells sorted from blood. The CDR3 region has the DNA TGTGCCAGCAGTTTACTAGCGGGAGAAGCCTACAATGAGCAGTTCTTC. Translation gives CASSLLAGEAYNEQFF.